This TCR beta chain was sequenced in a study of blood T cell repertoires in COVID-19. Clones were sequenced by immunoSEQ multiplex PCR, and TCRdb holds only the in-frame ones, with some missing. There are 230,000 or so clones in the sample; roughly nine tenths occur only once, and under 2.5% lies in the top ten. CDR3 size: 16 residues. Germline CDR1 reads SGHNT; CDR2 reads YYREEE (reference sequence). V was trimmed by 4 bases and J by 4 bases, leaving 17 bases between them. This sequence was found in a man aged 35-49 years with active or convalescent COVID-19. Sequences were obtained from peripheral blood. The rearrangement links TRBV5-4 to TRBJ2-2; D might be TRBD1 (6 bases). For the CDR3, the DNA is TGTGCCAGCAGCCCCTATGGCGGACAGACCACCGGGGAGCTGTTTTTT. This codes for CASSPYGGQTTGELFF.